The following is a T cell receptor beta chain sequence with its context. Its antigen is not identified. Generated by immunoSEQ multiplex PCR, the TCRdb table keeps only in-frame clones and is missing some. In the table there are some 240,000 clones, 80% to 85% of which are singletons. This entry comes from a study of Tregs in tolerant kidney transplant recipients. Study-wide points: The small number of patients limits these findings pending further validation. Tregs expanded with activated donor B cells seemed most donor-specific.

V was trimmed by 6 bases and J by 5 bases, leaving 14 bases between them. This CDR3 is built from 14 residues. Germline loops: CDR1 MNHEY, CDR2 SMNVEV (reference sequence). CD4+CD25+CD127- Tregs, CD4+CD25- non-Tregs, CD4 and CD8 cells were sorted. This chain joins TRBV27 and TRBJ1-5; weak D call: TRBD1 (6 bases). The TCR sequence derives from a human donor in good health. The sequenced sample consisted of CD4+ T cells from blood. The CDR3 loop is CASSHTGIDQPQHF. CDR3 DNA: TGTGCCAGCAGCCATACAGGGATTGATCAGCCCCAGCATTTT.